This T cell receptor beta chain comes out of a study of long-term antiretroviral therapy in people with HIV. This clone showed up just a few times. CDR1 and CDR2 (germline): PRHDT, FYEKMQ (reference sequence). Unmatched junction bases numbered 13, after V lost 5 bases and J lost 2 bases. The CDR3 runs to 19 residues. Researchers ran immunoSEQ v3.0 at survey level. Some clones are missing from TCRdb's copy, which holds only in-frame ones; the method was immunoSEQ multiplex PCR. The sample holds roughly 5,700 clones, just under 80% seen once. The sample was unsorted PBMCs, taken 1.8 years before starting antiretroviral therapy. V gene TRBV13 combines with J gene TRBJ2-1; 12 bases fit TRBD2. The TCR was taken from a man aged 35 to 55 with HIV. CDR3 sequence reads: CASSGSKTSGSLAYNEQFF. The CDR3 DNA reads TGTGCCAGCAGCGGAAGTAAGACTAGCGGGAGTTTGGCCTACAATGAGCAGTTCTTC.